This T cell receptor (beta chain) was recorded in a study of T cell changes during pregnancy in multiple sclerosis. Measured with immunoSEQ multiplex PCR; TCRdb has only the in-frame clones, and not every one. Among 50,000 to 60,000 clones listed, approximately 90% were seen once. Germline CDR1 reads ENHRY; CDR2 reads SYGVKD. V lost 6 bases, J lost 6 bases, and 5 bases stayed unmatched. The CDR3 consists of 13 residues. J is TRBJ2-7 and V is TRBV10-3, with 10 positions matching TRBD1. This specimen consisted of CD4+ T cells from peripheral blood mononuclear cells, obtained in the third trimester of pregnancy. This TCR was recovered from a female donor with multiple sclerosis, enrolled in a pregnancy study. DNA of the CDR3: TGTGCCATCAGGCCGGGACAGGGGCCCGAGCAGTACTTC. Its protein product is CAIRPGQGPEQYF.